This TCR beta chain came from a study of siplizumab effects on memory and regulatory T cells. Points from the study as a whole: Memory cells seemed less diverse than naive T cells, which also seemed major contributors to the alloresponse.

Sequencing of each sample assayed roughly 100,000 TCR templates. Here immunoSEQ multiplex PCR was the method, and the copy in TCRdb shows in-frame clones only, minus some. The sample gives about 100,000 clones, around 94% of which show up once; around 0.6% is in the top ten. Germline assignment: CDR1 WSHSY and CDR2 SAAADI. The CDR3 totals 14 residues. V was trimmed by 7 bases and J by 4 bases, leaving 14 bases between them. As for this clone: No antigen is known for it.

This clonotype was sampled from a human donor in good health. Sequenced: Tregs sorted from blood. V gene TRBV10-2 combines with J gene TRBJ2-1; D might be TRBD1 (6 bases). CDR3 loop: CASTGQGPYNEQFF. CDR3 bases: TGCGCCAGCACGGGGCAGGGGCCGTACAATGAGCAGTTCTTC.